This is a list of T cell receptor beta chains from one sample in a study of blood T cells in healthy people across ages. TCRdb reanalysed the 5' RACE reads using MiXCR and keeps one entry per CDR3 protein. In the table there are approximately 940,000 distinct CDR3 sequences, around 49% of which are singletons. Sequenced: blood. The source of these receptors is a man aged 25-40 years in good health. Both conserved end residues are part of each CDR3. A D gene is named only where the DNA matches it firmly. Clone size appears in some rows only: once, few, many, or a class for an expanded clone.

j_call clone_size d_call v_call cdr3_nt cdr3_aa
TRBJ2-3 . TRBD1 TRBV7-9 TGTGCCAGCAGTATGACAGGGGTGGGAGATACGCAGTATTTT CASSMTGVGDTQYF
TRBJ2-1 . TRBD2 TRBV7-2 TGTGCCAGCAGCTTTAGAGCGGGACCCAATGAGCAGTTCTTC CASSFRAGPNEQFF
TRBJ2-1 . TRBD1 TRBV5-1 TGCGCCAGCAGCCCCCGGGGACAGGGCAACGATGAGCAGTTCTTC CASSPRGQGNDEQFF
TRBJ2-5 . . TRBV12-3/TRBV12-4 TGTGCCAGCAGTCAACGGACAAGCTACCAAGAGACCCAGTACTTC CASSQRTSYQETQYF
TRBJ2-7 few . TRBV20-1 TGCAGTGCTAGAGTTAGGACAGAGTCCTACGAGCAGTACTTC CSARVRTESYEQYF
TRBJ1-1 few . TRBV28 TGTGCCAGCAGTGAGGGGACCGTGAACACTGAAGCTTTCTTT CASSEGTVNTEAFF
TRBJ1-2 . . TRBV3-1 TGTGCCAGCAGCCGCGCCACGAACTATGGCTACACCTTC CASSRATNYGYTF
TRBJ2-1 . . TRBV25-1 TGTGCCATTTCCGGGACTGGGGTCAATGAGCAGTTCTTC CAISGTGVNEQFF
TRBJ1-2 . . TRBV6-2/TRBV6-3 TGTGCCAGCAGTGAGTCTCGAAGCCCCCCAAGCTACACCTTC CASSESRSPPSYTF
TRBJ2-7 . . TRBV5-1 TGCGCCAGCAGCTTGGGGGACCATTCCTACGAGCAGTACTTC CASSLGDHSYEQYF
TRBJ1-6 . TRBD1 TRBV28 TGTGCCAGCAGAACAAGGACAGGGGATAATTCACCCCTCCACTTT CASRTRTGDNSPLHF
TRBJ2-7 . TRBD2 TRBV20-1 TGCAGCCCTCGGCTAGCGGGGGACCTGAGCTCCTACGAGCAGTACTTC CSPRLAGDLSSYEQYF
TRBJ2-7 . . TRBV5-6 TGTGCCAGTACGACGGACTACAATGAGCAGTACTTC CASTTDYNEQYF